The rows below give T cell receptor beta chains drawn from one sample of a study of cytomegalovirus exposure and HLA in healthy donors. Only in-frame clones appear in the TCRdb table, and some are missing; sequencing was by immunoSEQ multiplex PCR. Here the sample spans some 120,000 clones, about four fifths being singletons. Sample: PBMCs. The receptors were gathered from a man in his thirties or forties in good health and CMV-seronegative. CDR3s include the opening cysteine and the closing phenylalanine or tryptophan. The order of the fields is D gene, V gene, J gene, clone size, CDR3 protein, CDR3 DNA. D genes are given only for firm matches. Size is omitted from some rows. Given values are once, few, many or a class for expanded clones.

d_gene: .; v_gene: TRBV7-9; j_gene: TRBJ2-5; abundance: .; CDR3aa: CASSRRTESETQYF; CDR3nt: TGTGCCAGCAGCCGAAGGACAGAGTCGGAGACCCAGTACTTC
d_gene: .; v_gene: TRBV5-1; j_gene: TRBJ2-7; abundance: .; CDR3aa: CASSSGKNSYEQYF; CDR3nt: TGCGCCAGCAGCTCCGGGAAGAACTCCTACGAGCAGTACTTC
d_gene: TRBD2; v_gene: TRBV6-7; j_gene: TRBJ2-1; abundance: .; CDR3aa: CASRGTSGSTRYNEQFF; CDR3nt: TGTGCCAGCCGTGGGACTAGCGGGAGTACGAGATACAATGAGCAGTTCTTC
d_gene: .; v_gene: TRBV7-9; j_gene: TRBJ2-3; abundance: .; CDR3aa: CASSLVYPTDTQYF; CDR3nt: TGTGCCAGCAGCTTAGTCTACCCCACAGATACGCAGTATTTT
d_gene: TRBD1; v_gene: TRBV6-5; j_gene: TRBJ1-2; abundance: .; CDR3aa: CASSATGSYGYTF; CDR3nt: TGTGCCAGCAGTGCGACAGGGAGCTACGGCTACACCTTC
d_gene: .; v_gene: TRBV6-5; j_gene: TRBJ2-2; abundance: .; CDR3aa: CASSRGNTGELFF; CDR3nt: TGTGCCAGCAGTCGGGGGAACACCGGGGAGCTGTTTTTT
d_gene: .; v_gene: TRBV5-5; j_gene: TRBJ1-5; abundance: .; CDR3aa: CASSSEAAGRSNQPQHF; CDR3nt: TGTGCCAGCAGCTCCGAGGCGGCGGGGAGAAGCAATCAGCCCCAGCATTTT
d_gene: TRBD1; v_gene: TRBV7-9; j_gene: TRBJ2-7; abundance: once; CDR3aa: CASSSGTGYEQYF; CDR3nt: TGTGCCAGCAGCTCCGGGACAGGCTACGAGCAGTACTTC
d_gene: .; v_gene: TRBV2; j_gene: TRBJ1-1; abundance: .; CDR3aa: CASTFGQIEAFF; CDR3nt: TGTGCCAGCACCTTCGGACAGATTGAAGCTTTCTTT
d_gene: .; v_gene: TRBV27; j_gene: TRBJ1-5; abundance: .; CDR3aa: CASSLNRYQPQHF; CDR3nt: TGTGCCAGCAGTTTAAATAGATATCAGCCCCAGCATTTT
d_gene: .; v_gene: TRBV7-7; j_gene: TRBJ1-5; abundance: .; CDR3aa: CASSSGSSNQPQHF; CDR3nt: TGTGCTAGCAGCTCGGGGTCTAGCAATCAGCCCCAGCATTTT
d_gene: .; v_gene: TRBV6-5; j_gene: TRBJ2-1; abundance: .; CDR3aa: CASSPLSSYNEQFF; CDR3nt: TGTGCCAGCAGCCCTCTGAGCTCCTACAATGAGCAGTTCTTC
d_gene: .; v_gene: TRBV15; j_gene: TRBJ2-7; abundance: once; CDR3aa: CATSRDRQQRGSYEQYF; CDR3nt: TGTGCCACCAGCAGGGATAGACAGCAACGAGGCTCCTACGAGCAGTACTTC
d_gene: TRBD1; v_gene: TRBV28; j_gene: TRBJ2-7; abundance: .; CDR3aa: CASTLGRQGYEQYF; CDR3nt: TGTGCCAGCACCTTAGGGAGACAGGGCTACGAGCAGTACTTC
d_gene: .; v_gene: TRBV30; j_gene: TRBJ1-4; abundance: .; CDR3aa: CAWSVGTSNEKLFF; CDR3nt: TGTGCCTGGAGTGTAGGGACATCTAATGAAAAACTGTTTTTT
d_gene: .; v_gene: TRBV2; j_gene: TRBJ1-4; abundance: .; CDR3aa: CASTPQFATNEKLFF; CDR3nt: TGTGCCAGCACTCCTCAGTTCGCAACTAATGAAAAACTGTTTTTT
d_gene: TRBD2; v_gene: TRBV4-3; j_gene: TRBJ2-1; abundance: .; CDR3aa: CASSQYRDYQFF; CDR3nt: TGCGCCAGCAGCCAGTACCGGGACTACCAGTTCTTC
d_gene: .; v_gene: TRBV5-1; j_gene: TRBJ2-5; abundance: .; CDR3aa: CASSLVGETQYF; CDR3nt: TGCGCCAGCAGCTTGGTCGGAGAGACCCAGTACTTC
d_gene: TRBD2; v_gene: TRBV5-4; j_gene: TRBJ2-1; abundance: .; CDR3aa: CASSGTSGSYNEQFF; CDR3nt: TGTGCCAGCAGCGGGACTAGCGGCTCCTACAATGAGCAGTTCTTC
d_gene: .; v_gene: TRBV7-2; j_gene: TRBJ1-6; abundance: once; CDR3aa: CASSLEAGNSPLHF; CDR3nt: TGTGCCAGCAGCTTAGAGGCGGGAAATTCACCCCTCCACTTT
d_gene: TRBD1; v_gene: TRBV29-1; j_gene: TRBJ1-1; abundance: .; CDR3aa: CSAGTGIEAFF; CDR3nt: TGCAGCGCGGGGACAGGGATTGAAGCTTTCTTT
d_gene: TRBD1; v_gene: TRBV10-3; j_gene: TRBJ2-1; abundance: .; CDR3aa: CAISAMTGGAYNEQFF; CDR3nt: TGTGCCATCAGTGCAATGACAGGGGGCGCCTACAATGAGCAGTTCTTC
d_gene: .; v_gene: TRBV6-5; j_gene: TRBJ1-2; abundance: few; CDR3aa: CASRETGFGGYTF; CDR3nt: TGTGCCAGCAGAGAAACAGGGTTTGGTGGCTACACCTTC
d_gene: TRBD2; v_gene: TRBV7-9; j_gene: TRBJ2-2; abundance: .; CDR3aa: CASSPPSGAYTGELFF; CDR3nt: TGTGCCAGCAGCCCCCCTAGCGGGGCGTACACCGGGGAGCTGTTTTTT
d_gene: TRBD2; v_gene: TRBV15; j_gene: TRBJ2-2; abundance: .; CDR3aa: CATSRGGNTGELFF; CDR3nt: TGTGCCACCAGCCGGGGGGGGAACACCGGGGAGCTGTTTTTT
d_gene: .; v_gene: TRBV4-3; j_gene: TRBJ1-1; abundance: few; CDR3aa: CASSQALGAGGTEAFF; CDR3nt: TGCGCCAGCAGCCAAGCTCTAGGAGCGGGAGGCACTGAAGCTTTCTTT